The clone carrying this T cell receptor beta chain was counted only a few times. This sample is part of a study of OX40 agonist ivuxolimab in advanced cancers. Trimming took off 1 base at V and 8 bases at J, with 8 bases between the two ends. Germline values: CDR1 MNHNS, CDR2 SASEGT. The CDR3 is made up of 12 amino acids. The repertoire was sequenced with immunoSEQ multiplex PCR; TCRdb's copy has only in-frame clones and lacks some. The table includes 73,000 or so clones, about 89% detected once. The source was CD4+ or CD8+ T cells sorted from blood, collected in a trial of the OX40 agonist ivuxolimab. This clonotype originated in an adult with an advanced solid tumor such as melanoma, head and neck, liver or kidney cancer. V and J are TRBV6-1 and TRBJ1-2; no firm D call. The CDR3 sequence is CASSEVKWGYTF. The CDR3 DNA is TGTGCCAGCAGTGAAGTGAAGTGGGGCTACACCTTC.